This section outlines one TCR beta chain sequence together with its context. No antigen is known for it. This specimen belongs to a study of OX40 agonist ivuxolimab in advanced cancers. The wider study: Every patient in dose escalation had hepatocellular carcinoma, melanoma, renal cell or head and neck cancer.

This CDR3 contains 15 residues. The V end lost 0 bases, the J end lost 3 bases, and 11 bases lay between the germline ends. CDR1 is MNHEY and CDR2 is SVGAGI in the germline V gene. Study-level findings and limits: Part of the nonresponder group also had normalized T-cell clonal expansion that was low. Averaged across samples, CD8+ T cells carried more expanded clones than CD4+ did.

The repertoire was sequenced with immunoSEQ multiplex PCR; TCRdb's copy has only in-frame clones and lacks some. The sample has 50,000 or so clones, over 75% seen once. Source: CD4+ or CD8+ T cells sorted from blood, taken in a trial of the OX40 agonist ivuxolimab. The chain employs TRBV6-5 and TRBJ1-1, with D uncertain. This TCR was sampled from an adult with an advanced solid tumor such as melanoma, head and neck, liver or kidney cancer. CDR3 protein: CASSYSTGYDTEAFF. DNA for the CDR3: TGTGCCAGCAGTTACTCGACCGGATATGACACTGAAGCTTTCTTT.